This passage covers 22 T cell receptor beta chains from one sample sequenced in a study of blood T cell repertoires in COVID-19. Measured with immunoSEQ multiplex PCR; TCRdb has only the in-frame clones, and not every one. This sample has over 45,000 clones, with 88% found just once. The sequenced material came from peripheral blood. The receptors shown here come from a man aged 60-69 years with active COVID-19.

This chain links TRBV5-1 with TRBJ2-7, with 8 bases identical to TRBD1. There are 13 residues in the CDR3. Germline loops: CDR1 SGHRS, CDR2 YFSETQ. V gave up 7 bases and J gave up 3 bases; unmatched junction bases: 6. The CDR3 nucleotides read TGCGCCAGCGGGGACAGGTTCTTCTACGAGCAGTACTTC. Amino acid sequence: CASGDRFFYEQYF.

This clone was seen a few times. The CDR3 is CASSQGGTGTSGYNEQFF. The CDR3 DNA reads as TGTGCCAGCAGCCAAGGTGGGACCGGGACTAGCGGTTACAATGAGCAGTTCTTC. The chain couples TRBV3-1 (or the pseudogene TRBV3-2) to TRBJ2-1; 11 bases fit TRBD2. Germline values: CDR1 LGHDT, CDR2 YNNKEL (reference sequence). V lost 1 base, J lost 4 bases, and 9 bases stayed unmatched. This CDR3 has 18 amino acids.

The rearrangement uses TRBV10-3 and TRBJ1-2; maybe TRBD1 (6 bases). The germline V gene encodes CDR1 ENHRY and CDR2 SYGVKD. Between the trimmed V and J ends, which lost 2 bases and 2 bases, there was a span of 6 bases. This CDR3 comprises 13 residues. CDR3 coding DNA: TGTGCCATCAGTGAGACAGGGAACTATGGCTACACCTTC. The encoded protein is CAISETGNYGYTF.

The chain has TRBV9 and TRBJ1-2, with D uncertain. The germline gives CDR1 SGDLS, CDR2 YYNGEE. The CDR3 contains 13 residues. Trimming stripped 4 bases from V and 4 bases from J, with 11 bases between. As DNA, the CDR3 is TGTGCCAGCAGCCCCAGACACTTCTATGGCTACACCTTC. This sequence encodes CASSPRHFYGYTF.

In DNA, the CDR3 is TGCAGCGTCCGGAGGACAGGGGGAGCCTACGAGCAGTACTTC. It codes for CSVRRTGGAYEQYF. The chain links TRBV29-1 to TRBJ2-7; TRBD1 matches 10 bases. From germline, CDR1 is SQVTM and CDR2 ANQGSEA. The CDR3 loop spans 14 amino acids. After removal of 6 bases from V and 2 bases from J, the junction contained 7 bases not matched to a gene.

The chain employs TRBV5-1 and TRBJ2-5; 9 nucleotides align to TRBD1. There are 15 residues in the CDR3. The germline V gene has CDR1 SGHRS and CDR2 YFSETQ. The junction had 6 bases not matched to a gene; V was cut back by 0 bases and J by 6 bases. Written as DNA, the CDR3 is TGCGCCAGCAGCTTGGGCGGGACAGGGCGTCAGACCCAGTACTTC. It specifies CASSLGGTGRQTQYF.

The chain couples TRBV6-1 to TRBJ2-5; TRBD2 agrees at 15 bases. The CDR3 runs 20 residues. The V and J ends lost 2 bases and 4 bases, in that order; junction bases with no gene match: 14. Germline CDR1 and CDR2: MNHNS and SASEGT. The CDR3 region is CASSESPPGLAGGGGETQYF. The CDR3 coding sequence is TGTGCCAGCAGTGAATCCCCCCCGGGACTAGCGGGAGGAGGGGGAGAGACCCAGTACTTC.

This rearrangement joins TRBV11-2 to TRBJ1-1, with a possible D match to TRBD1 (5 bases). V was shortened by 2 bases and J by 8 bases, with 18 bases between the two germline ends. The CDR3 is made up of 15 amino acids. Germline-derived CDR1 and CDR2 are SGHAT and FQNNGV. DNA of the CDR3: TGTGCCAGCAGCTTATATAGGGGAGGAGAGCAGGAAGCTTTCTTT. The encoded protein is CASSLYRGGEQEAFF. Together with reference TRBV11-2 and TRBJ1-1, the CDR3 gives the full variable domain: EAGVAQSPRYKIIEKRQSVAFWCNPISGHATLYWYQQILGQGPKLLIQFQNNGVVDDSQLPKDRFSAERLKGVDSTLKIQPAKLEDSAVYLCASSLYRGGEQEAFFGQGTRLTVV.

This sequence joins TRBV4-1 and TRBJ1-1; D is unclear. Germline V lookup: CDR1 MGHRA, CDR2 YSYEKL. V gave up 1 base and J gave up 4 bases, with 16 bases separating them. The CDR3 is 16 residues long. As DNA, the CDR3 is TGCGCCAGCAGCCAAGTACGGATCGGCGGGCGCACTGAAGCTTTCTTT. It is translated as CASSQVRIGGRTEAFF.

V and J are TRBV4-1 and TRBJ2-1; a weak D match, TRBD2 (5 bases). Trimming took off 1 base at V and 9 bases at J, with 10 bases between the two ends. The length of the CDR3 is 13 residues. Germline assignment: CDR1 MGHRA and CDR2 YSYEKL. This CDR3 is CASSQARGSEQFF. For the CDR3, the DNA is TGCGCCAGCAGCCAAGCTCGGGGTAGTGAGCAGTTCTTC.

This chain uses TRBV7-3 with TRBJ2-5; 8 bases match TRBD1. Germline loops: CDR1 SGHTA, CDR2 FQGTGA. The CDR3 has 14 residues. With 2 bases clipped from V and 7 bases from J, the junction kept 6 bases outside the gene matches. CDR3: CASSLGQGLGTQYF. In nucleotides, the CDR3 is TGTGCCAGCAGCTTAGGACAGGGACTGGGGACCCAGTACTTC. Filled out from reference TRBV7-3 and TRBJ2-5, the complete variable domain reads GAGVSQTPSNKVTEKGKYVELRCDPISGHTALYWYRQSLGQGPEFLIYFQGTGAADDSGLPNDRFFAVRPEGSVSTLKIQRTERGDSAVYLCASSLGQGLGTQYFGPGTRLLVL.

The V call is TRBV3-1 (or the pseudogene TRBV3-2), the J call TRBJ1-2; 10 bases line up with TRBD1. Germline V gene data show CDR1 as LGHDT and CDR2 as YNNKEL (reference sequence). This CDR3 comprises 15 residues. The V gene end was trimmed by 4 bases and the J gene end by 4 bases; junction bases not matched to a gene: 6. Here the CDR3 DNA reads TGTGCCAGCAGCCCCCGGACAGGGGGGACCTATGGCTACACCTTC. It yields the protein CASSPRTGGTYGYTF.

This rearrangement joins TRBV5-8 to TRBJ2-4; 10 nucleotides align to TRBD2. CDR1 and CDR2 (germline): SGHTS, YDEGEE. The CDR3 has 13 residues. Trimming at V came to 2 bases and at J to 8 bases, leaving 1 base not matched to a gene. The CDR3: CASSLAGGDIQYF. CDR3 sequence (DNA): TGTGCCAGCAGCTTAGCGGGAGGGGACATTCAGTACTTC.

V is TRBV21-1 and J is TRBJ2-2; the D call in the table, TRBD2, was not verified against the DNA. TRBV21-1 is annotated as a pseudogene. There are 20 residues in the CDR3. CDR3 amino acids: CASSTRTSGGHGDNTGELFF. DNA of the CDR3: TGTGCCAGCAGCACTAGGACTAGCGGGGGACATGGGGATAACACCGGGGAGCTGTTTTTT.

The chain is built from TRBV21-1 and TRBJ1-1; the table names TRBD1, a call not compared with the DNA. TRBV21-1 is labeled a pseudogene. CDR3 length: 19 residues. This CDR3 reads CASSKARFRMGTKNTEAFF. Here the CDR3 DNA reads TGTGCCAGCAGCAAAGCGCGGTTTAGGATGGGGACAAAGAACACTGAAGCTTTCTTT.

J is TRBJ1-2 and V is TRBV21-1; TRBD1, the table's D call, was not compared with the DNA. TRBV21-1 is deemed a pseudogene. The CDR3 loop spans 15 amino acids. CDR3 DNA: TGTGCCAGCAGCGCACGGGACAGTCCCTCCTATGGCTACACCTTC. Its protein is CASSARDSPSYGYTF.

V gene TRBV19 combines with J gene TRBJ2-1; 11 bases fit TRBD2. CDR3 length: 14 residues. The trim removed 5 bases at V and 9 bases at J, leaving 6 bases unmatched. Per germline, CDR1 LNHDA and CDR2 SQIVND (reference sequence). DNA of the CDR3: TGTGCCAGTAGTCTAGCGGGAGGAGGAGGTGAGCAGTTCTTC. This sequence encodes CASSLAGGGGEQFF.

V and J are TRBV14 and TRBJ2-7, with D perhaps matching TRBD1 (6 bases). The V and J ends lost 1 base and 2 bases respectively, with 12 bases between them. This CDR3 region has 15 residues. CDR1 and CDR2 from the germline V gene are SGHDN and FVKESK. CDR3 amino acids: CASSQGVDRTYEQYF. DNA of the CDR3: TGTGCCAGCAGCCAAGGGGTAGACAGGACCTACGAGCAGTACTTC.

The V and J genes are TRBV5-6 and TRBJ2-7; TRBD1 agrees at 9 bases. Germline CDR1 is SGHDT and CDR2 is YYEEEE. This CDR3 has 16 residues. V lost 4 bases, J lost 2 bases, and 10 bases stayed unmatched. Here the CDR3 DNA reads TGTGCCAGCAGCCTCACCGGGACAGGGAAAACCTACGAGCAGTACTTC. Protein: CASSLTGTGKTYEQYF.

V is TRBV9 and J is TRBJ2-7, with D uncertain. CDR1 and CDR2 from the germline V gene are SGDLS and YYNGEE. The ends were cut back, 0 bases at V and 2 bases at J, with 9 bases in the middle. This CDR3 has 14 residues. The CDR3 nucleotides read TGTGCCAGCAGCGTAGAGATGGCAGCCTACGAGCAGTACTTC. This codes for CASSVEMAAYEQYF.

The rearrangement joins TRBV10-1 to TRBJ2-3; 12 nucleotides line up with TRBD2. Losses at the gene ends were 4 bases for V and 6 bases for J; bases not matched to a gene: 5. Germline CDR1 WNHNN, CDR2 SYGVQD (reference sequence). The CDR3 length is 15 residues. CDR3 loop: CASSARTSGKDTQYF. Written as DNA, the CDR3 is TGCGCCAGCAGTGCTCGGACTAGCGGGAAGGATACGCAGTATTTT.

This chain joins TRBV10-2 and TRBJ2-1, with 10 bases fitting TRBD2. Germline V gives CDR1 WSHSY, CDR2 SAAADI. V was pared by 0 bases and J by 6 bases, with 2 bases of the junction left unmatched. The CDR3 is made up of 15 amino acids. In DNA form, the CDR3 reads TGCGCCAGCAGTGAGTCGGGACTAGCGCTCAATGAGCAGTTCTTC. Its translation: CASSESGLALNEQFF.